The rows below give T cell receptor beta chains drawn from one sample of a study of blood T cell repertoires in COVID-19. TCRdb's copy holds only in-frame clones and misses some; the assay was immunoSEQ multiplex PCR. This sample yields about 200,000 clones, of which roughly 84% are seen a single time; approximately 7.6% belongs to the top ten. Sequencing was done on a sample of PBMCs or T cells enriched from blood (not recorded which). These receptor sequences come from a man aged 40-50 years who had recovered from COVID-19. CDR3s include the opening cysteine and the closing phenylalanine or tryptophan. D genes are given only for firm matches. Clone size is not always given. Where it is, it says once, few, many or a class for expanded clones.

17,-,TRBV10-3,TRBJ2-5,TRBD1,CAISPTGTGVIGETQYF,TGTGCCATCAGTCCCACTGGGACAGGGGTTATAGGAGAGACCCAGTACTTC
17,-,TRBV19,TRBJ1-4,TRBD1,CASSLGQRSTTNEKLFF,TGTGCCAGTAGTCTGGGACAGCGAAGCACAACTAATGAAAAACTGTTTTTT
15,-,TRBV4-1,TRBJ1-1,-,CASSQGNQGNTEAFF,TGCGCCAGCAGCCAAGGGAACCAGGGGAACACTGAAGCTTTCTTT
15,-,TRBV27,TRBJ1-2,TRBD1,CASSLSWTGDYGYTF,TGTGCCAGCAGTTTATCATGGACAGGGGATTATGGCTACACCTTC
14,-,TRBV7-8,TRBJ1-1,-,CASSPRTVSTEAFF,TGTGCCAGCAGCCCGCGGACAGTGAGCACTGAAGCTTTCTTT
16,-,TRBV6-6,TRBJ1-1,TRBD1,CASSYPQGAPSTEAFF,TGTGCCAGCAGTTACCCCCAGGGGGCGCCGAGCACTGAAGCTTTCTTT
16,-,TRBV28,TRBJ1-6,TRBD1,CASRSWTGGTNSPLHF,TGTGCCAGCAGATCTTGGACAGGAGGAACTAATTCACCCCTCCACTTT
16,-,TRBV28,TRBJ1-2,-,CASTNTGRRAGDGYTF,TGTGCCAGCACTAACACCGGACGGCGGGCAGGTGATGGCTACACCTTC
15,-,TRBV9,TRBJ2-7,TRBD1,CASSVSGGQGEEQYF,TGTGCCAGCAGCGTATCCGGCGGACAGGGCGAAGAGCAGTACTTC
14,-,TRBV11-3,TRBJ2-5,TRBD2,CASSSSGGSETQYF,TGTGCCAGCAGCTCTAGCGGGGGGTCGGAGACCCAGTACTTC
16,-,TRBV5-1,TRBJ1-2,TRBD1,CASSSAPIWTGGGYTF,TGCGCCAGCAGCTCGGCGCCGATTTGGACAGGGGGCGGCTACACCTTC
14,-,TRBV7-2,TRBJ2-7,TRBD2,CASSLASGVYEQYF,TGTGCCAGCAGCTTAGCTAGCGGGGTCTACGAGCAGTACTTC
15,few,TRBV7-9,TRBJ1-1,TRBD1,CASSPQGQGVTTAFF,TGTGCCAGCAGCCCTCAGGGACAGGGGGTTACAACAGCTTTCTTT
16,few,TRBV3-1/TRBV3-2,TRBJ1-2,-,CASSQETALRNYGYTF,TGTGCCAGCAGCCAGGAGACAGCCCTGAGGAACTATGGCTACACCTTC
15,-,TRBV5-5,TRBJ1-3,-,CASSPRPDIGNTIYF,TGTGCCAGCAGCCCCCGTCCGGACATAGGAAACACCATATATTTT
14,-,TRBV5-5,TRBJ2-1,-,CASSLEASRDEQFF,TGTGCCAGCAGCTTGGAGGCTAGCCGGGATGAGCAGTTCTTC
15,-,TRBV24-1,TRBJ2-3,TRBD2,CATSLLSGGVDTQYF,TGTGCCACCAGCCTATTGAGCGGGGGGGTAGATACGCAGTATTTT
18,-,TRBV10-3,TRBJ1-4,-,CAISESFYLRKTNEKLFF,TGTGCCATCAGTGAGTCCTTCTATCTGCGTAAAACTAATGAAAAACTGTTTTTT
17,-,TRBV4-1,TRBJ1-1,-,CASSQDRLRGISPKAFF,TGCGCCAGCAGCCAAGATAGGTTGCGGGGGATTTCCCCGAAAGCTTTCTTT
16,few,TRBV28,TRBJ1-3,-,CASSSSAAGSGNTIYF,TGTGCCAGCAGCTCTTCTGCGGCGGGCTCTGGAAACACCATATATTTT
16,-,TRBV30,TRBJ1-5,TRBD1,CAWTPRWTGSGQPQHF,TGTGCCTGGACACCTAGATGGACAGGGTCGGGTCAGCCCCAGCATTTT
14,-,TRBV6-5,TRBJ1-2,TRBD1,CASREDRAYDGYTF,TGTGCCAGCAGGGAGGACAGGGCATATGACGGCTACACCTTC
16,-,TRBV30,TRBJ1-1,-,CAWSFGSSTDNTEAFF,TGTGCCTGGAGTTTCGGGAGCTCGACAGACAACACTGAAGCTTTCTTT
15,-,TRBV10-3,TRBJ1-1,-,CAISVSQTLNTEAFF,TGTGCCATCAGTGTGTCACAAACCCTGAACACTGAAGCTTTCTTT
15,-,TRBV7-9,TRBJ1-2,TRBD1,CASSPGQGADYGYTF,TGTGCCAGCAGCCCCGGACAGGGGGCTGACTATGGCTACACCTTC
14,-,TRBV4-1,TRBJ1-1,-,CASSQDGRNTEAFF,TGCGCCAGCAGCCAAGATGGCCGAAACACTGAAGCTTTCTTT
14,-,TRBV10-3,TRBJ1-4,TRBD1,CAISEQGGREKLFF,TGTGCCATCAGTGAGCAGGGGGGTAGAGAAAAACTGTTTTTT
14,-,TRBV6-5,TRBJ1-5,-,CASTAGGASQPQHF,TGTGCCAGCACAGCGGGGGGCGCAAGTCAGCCCCAGCATTTT
15,-,TRBV9,TRBJ2-7,TRBD2,CASSASGGRYYEQYF,TGTGCCAGCAGCGCGAGCGGGGGGAGGTACTACGAGCAGTACTTC
13,-,TRBV6-5,TRBJ1-5,-,CASRQGNDQPQHF,TGTGCCAGCAGACAGGGAAACGATCAGCCCCAGCATTTT
15,-,TRBV4-2,TRBJ1-6,-,CASSQDPAYNSPLHF,TGTGCCAGCAGCCAAGATCCGGCCTATAATTCACCCCTCCACTTT
15,-,TRBV2,TRBJ2-2,-,CASKSRAWEDGELFF,TGTGCCAGCAAGAGCAGGGCCTGGGAGGACGGGGAGCTGTTTTTT
16,-,TRBV2,TRBJ2-2,TRBD2,CASSRPTSGATGELFF,TGTGCCAGCAGTCGACCCACTAGCGGGGCGACCGGGGAGCTGTTTTTT
14,-,TRBV19,TRBJ2-3,-,CASSKSGLEDTQYF,TGTGCCAGTAGCAAATCAGGGTTAGAAGATACGCAGTATTTT
13,-,TRBV12-3/TRBV12-4,TRBJ1-2,-,CASSPTGVYGYTF,TGTGCCAGCAGCCCGACGGGAGTCTATGGCTACACCTTC
13,-,TRBV25-1,TRBJ1-1,TRBD1,CASRGQGDTEAFF,TGTGCCAGCAGAGGACAGGGCGACACTGAAGCTTTCTTT
13,-,TRBV12-3/TRBV12-4,TRBJ1-2,TRBD1,CASSRDSLGGYTF,TGTGCCAGCAGCCGGGACAGTTTAGGCGGCTACACCTTC
15,-,TRBV6-5,TRBJ2-2,TRBD2,CASNLEAGGSGELFF,TGTGCCAGCAACCTTGAAGCGGGGGGATCCGGGGAGCTGTTTTTT
15,-,TRBV6-5,TRBJ1-6,TRBD1,CASSQQGQRGSPLHF,TGTGCCAGCAGCCAACAGGGGCAACGTGGTTCACCCCTCCACTTT
17,-,TRBV5-3,TRBJ1-2,TRBD1,CARRPITGTEMNYGYTF,TGTGCCAGAAGGCCCATCACCGGGACAGAAATGAACTATGGCTACACCTTC
16,-,TRBV19,TRBJ2-3,-,CASSIRRGTSTDTQYF,TGTGCCAGTAGTATTCGGAGGGGAACTAGCACAGATACGCAGTATTTT
16,-,TRBV7-2,TRBJ1-1,-,CASSLVGLGGGTEAFF,TGTGCCAGCAGCTTAGTAGGATTGGGGGGAGGAACTGAAGCTTTCTTT
15,-,TRBV5-1,TRBJ2-1,TRBD2,CASSPGLAGSGEQFF,TGCGCCAGCAGCCCCGGACTAGCGGGGAGTGGGGAGCAGTTCTTC
14,-,TRBV5-1,TRBJ1-1,-,CASRHEAVGTEAFF,TGCGCCAGCAGACACGAGGCGGTGGGCACTGAAGCTTTCTTT
14,-,TRBV28,TRBJ2-7,TRBD1,CASSTGTAAYEQYF,TGTGCCAGCAGTACCGGGACAGCTGCCTACGAGCAGTACTTC
14,-,TRBV2,TRBJ1-1,-,CASRPGFSLTEAFF,TGTGCCAGCAGGCCAGGTTTTTCTCTGACTGAAGCTTTCTTT
17,-,TRBV15,TRBJ2-5,TRBD1,CATSRGGGQGAGETQYF,TGTGCCACCAGCAGAGGTGGTGGACAGGGGGCTGGGGAGACCCAGTACTTC
13,-,TRBV12-3/TRBV12-4,TRBJ1-1,-,CATYRSLNTEAFF,TGTGCCACCTATAGATCCTTAAACACTGAAGCTTTCTTT
15,-,TRBV3-1/TRBV3-2,TRBJ1-2,-,CASSQDLSYSYGYTF,TGTGCCAGCAGCCAAGATCTAAGTTACTCCTATGGCTACACCTTC
15,-,TRBV11-2,TRBJ2-5,TRBD1,CASSLRQGVGETQYF,TGTGCCAGCAGCTTAAGACAGGGGGTAGGGGAGACCCAGTACTTC
14,-,TRBV7-9,TRBJ1-3,-,CASEEGNSGNTIYF,TGTGCCAGCGAGGAGGGGAACTCTGGAAACACCATATATTTT
14,-,TRBV7-9,TRBJ1-1,-,CASSLATGSEEAFF,TGTGCCAGCAGCTTAGCCACAGGGTCAGAAGAAGCTTTCTTT
18,few,TRBV2,TRBJ1-5,TRBD1,CASSEVPQGARNNQPQHF,TGTGCCAGCAGTGAAGTCCCTCAGGGGGCGCGGAACAATCAGCCCCAGCATTTT
16,-,TRBV19,TRBJ1-5,-,CASSIQTGATNQPQHF,TGTGCCAGTAGTATCCAAACAGGAGCGACTAATCAGCCCCAGCATTTT
13,once,TRBV14,TRBJ1-6,TRBD1,CASSPDRGGPLHF,TGTGCCAGCAGCCCAGACAGGGGTGGGCCCCTCCACTTT